Listed below are T cell receptor beta chains from one sample, sequenced in a study of breast tumors, draining lymph nodes, adjacent tissues. Via MiXCR, TCRdb re-called the multiplex PCR reads, giving one row per CDR3 protein. The sample carries about 180,000 distinct CDR3 sequences, around a third recorded once. Sequenced: axillary lymph node tissue. These receptors all come from a female donor with breast cancer. Some clones in this sample may be carry-over from other donors' samples. Each CDR3 is given with its conserved first and last residue. A D gene is named only where the DNA matches it firmly. Clone size is shown for a subset of rows, as once, few, many or a class of expanded clone.

abundance	v_gene	d_gene	j_gene	CDR3aa	CDR3nt
many	TRBV6-5	TRBD2	TRBJ2-7	CASSIGTSGRNYEQYF	TGTGCCAGCAGTATAGGGACTAGCGGGAGGAACTACGAGCAGTACTTC
many	TRBV29-1	-	TRBJ2-7	CSVAYPGARRYEQYF	TGCAGCGTTGCATATCCGGGGGCCCGGAGGTACGAGCAGTACTTC
many	TRBV12-3/TRBV12-4	-	TRBJ1-5	CASSFGELGNQPQHF	TGTGCCAGCAGTTTCGGGGAGCTCGGCAATCAGCCCCAGCATTTT
-	TRBV4-2	-	TRBJ1-5	CASSQFLTTVYSNQPQHF	TGTGCCAGCAGCCAGTTTCTTACGACAGTCTATAGCAATCAGCCCCAGCATTTT
-	TRBV18	-	TRBJ2-7	CASSPGPDYEQYF	TGTGCCAGCTCCCCAGGCCCTGACTACGAGCAGTACTTC
many	TRBV10-3	TRBD1	TRBJ2-1	CAISEGQGYWNEQFF	TGTGCCATCAGTGAAGGACAGGGTTATTGGAATGAGCAGTTCTTC
few	TRBV11-1	-	TRBJ1-1	CASSLAGGGGAFF	TGTGCCAGCAGCTTAGCTGGAGGTGGCGGGGCTTTCTTT
-	TRBV20-1	-	TRBJ2-7	CSVSWVGYEQHF	TGCAGTGTTTCGTGGGTGGGCTACGAGCAGCACTTC
many	TRBV29-1	TRBD2	TRBJ2-5	CSGRRGTSGSSETQYF	TGCAGCGGGAGACGAGGGACTAGCGGGAGTAGTGAGACCCAGTACTTC
many	TRBV7-9	-	TRBJ2-7	CASSSSGYYEQYF	TGTGCCAGCAGCTCCTCCGGGTACTACGAGCAGTACTTC
many	TRBV7-3	TRBD2	TRBJ2-1	CASTAGGGGEQFF	TGTGCCAGCACCGCCGGCGGGGGAGGTGAGCAGTTCTTC
many	TRBV5-5	-	TRBJ1-3	CASSLRYTIYF	TGTGCCAGCAGCTTGAGGTACACCATATATTTT
many	TRBV6-6	TRBD1	TRBJ1-2	CASSPPGQGLGNGYTF	TGTGCCAGCAGTCCACCGGGACAGGGGTTGGGAAATGGCTACACCTTC